What follows are 2 T cell receptor beta chains derived from one specimen sequenced in a study of T cells expressing NK-cell markers. TCRdb reprocessed the 5' RACE reads; each CDR3 protein has one entry and no DNA is given. Its table lists about 460,000 distinct CDR3 sequences. Sequenced sample: blood T cells: a sorted CD56 or NKG2C T cell subset, CD4+ or CD8+ T cells, or bulk PBMC T cells (not recorded which). Receptors originate from a woman in her forties or fifties in good health.

The rearrangement links TRBV6-2 or TRBV6-3 to TRBJ1-1; the TCRdb D gene call, TRBD1, has no DNA to confirm it. The CDR3 has 14 amino acids. Germline CDR1 and CDR2: MNHEY and SVGEGT. The CDR3 loop is CASSSNLPTGEAFF.

This chain joins TRBV20-1 and TRBJ2-3; the D gene TCRdb calls, TRBD2, cannot be checked with no DNA. CDR1 DFQATT and CDR2 SNEGSKA come from the germline V gene (reference sequence). This CDR3 has 14 residues. CDR3 loop: CSAGGIADPNTQYF.